The 21 T cell receptor beta chains below come from one sample, sequenced in a study of response to subunit inactivated influenza vaccine. TCRdb re-called the RT-PCR reads with MiXCR, one entry per CDR3 protein. This repertoire shows over 450,000 distinct CDR3 sequences, 13% found once; its top ten account for less than 15%. The specimen comprised PBMCs from blood, sampled more than 35 days after vaccination. Receptors originate from a man aged 50 to 59 who received an inactivated influenza vaccine.

The V and J genes are TRBV18 and TRBJ2-7, with a possible D match to TRBD1 (5 bases). The CDR3 covers 13 residues. CDR1 KGHSH and CDR2 LQKENI come from the germline V gene. Trimming pared 4 bases from V and 5 bases from J, leaving 12 bases between. The CDR3 sequence: CASSRSGSHEQYF. CDR3 coding DNA: TGTGCCAGCTCACGCTCAGGGTCCCACGAGCAGTACTTC.

This clonotype was detected only a few times. The rearrangement links TRBV7-2 to TRBJ2-1; D gene uncertain. Trimming left V 4 bases short and J 11 bases short, with 9 bases between. Looked up from germline, CDR1 is SGHTA and CDR2 is FQGNSA. CDR3 length: 11 residues. CDR3 in amino acids: CASSSKNQQFF. In DNA, the CDR3 is TGTGCCAGCAGCTCTAAGAACCAGCAGTTCTTC.

The sample holds a few counts of this clonotype. The J gene is TRBJ2-1, the V gene TRBV4-1; 7 nucleotides match TRBD2. V lost 4 bases and J lost 0; bases outside the gene matches: 9. Germline V gene lookup returns CDR1 MGHRA and CDR2 YSYEKL. This CDR3 region has 17 residues. The DNA of the CDR3 is TGCGCCAGCAGCCGGGGGATAGCGGGTAGCTCCTACAATGAGCAGTTCTTC. Amino acids: CASSRGIAGSSYNEQFF.

The chain has TRBV7-8 and TRBJ2-3; a weak D match, TRBD2 (7 bases). CDR1 SGHVS and CDR2 FQNEAQ come from the germline V gene. CDR3 size: 14 residues. The V end lost 5 bases, the J end lost 5 bases, and 14 bases lay between the germline ends. The CDR3 sequence: CASSHRGGEDTQYF. The CDR3 coding sequence is TGTGCCAGCAGCCATAGGGGGGGGGAAGATACGCAGTATTTT.

This rearrangement joins TRBV4-3 to TRBJ2-3; perhaps TRBD1 as D (6 bases). V was shortened by 1 base and J by 0 bases, with 14 bases between the two germline ends. In germline, CDR1 is LGHNA, CDR2 YSLEER. The CDR3 consists of 17 residues. CDR3 residues: CASSQGPGQSSTDTQYF. CDR3 DNA sequence: TGCGCCAGCAGCCAAGGACCGGGACAATCAAGCACAGATACGCAGTATTTT.

The rearrangement joins TRBV7-9 to TRBJ2-1; 8 positions agree with TRBD1. Germline assignment: CDR1 SEHNR and CDR2 FQNEAQ (reference sequence). With V trimmed by 2 bases and J by 7 bases, 4 bases remained unmatched. CDR3 length equals 14 residues. CDR3 coding DNA: TGTGCCAGCAGCTTACAGGGGGCAAGTAATGAGCAGTTCTTC. It codes for CASSLQGASNEQFF.

This chain connects TRBV7-8 to TRBJ2-6; D gene uncertain. V dropped 1 base and J dropped 0 bases, with 7 bases sitting between them. CDR3 length: 16 amino acids. The germline gives CDR1 SGHVS, CDR2 FQNEAQ. CDR3 nucleotides: TGTGCCAGCAGCTTAGTCAGTATCTCTGGGGCCAACGTCCTGACTTTC. As protein: CASSLVSISGANVLTF.

The chain couples TRBV20-1 to TRBJ2-1; D not certain. Per germline, CDR1 DFQATT and CDR2 SNEGSKA (reference sequence). V was pared by 5 bases and J by 7 bases, with 18 bases between. This CDR3 has 14 amino acids. CDR3 sequence (DNA): TGCAGTGCTCGAGGCGCCGGTATCAAGAATGAGCAGTTCTTC. It translates to CSARGAGIKNEQFF.

Concerning this clonotype: Compared with germline, one end of the junction differs, possibly owing to a read error. This sequence joins TRBV7-7 and TRBJ2-5; 8 bases map to TRBD1. The CDR3 covers 15 residues. From germline, CDR1 is SSHAT and CDR2 FNYEAQ (reference sequence). In DNA, the CDR3 is TGTGCTAGCAGCTTAGTCGGGACAGGTGGAGAGACCCAGTACTTC. Protein sequence: CASSLVGTGGETQYF.

The chain carries TRBV6-1 and TRBJ2-3; maybe TRBD1 (6 bases). V was cut by 6 bases and J by 3 bases, with 10 bases left in between. This CDR3 region has 13 residues. Germline CDR1 reads MNHNS; CDR2 reads SASEGT. DNA of the CDR3: TGTGCCAGCAGAGCAACAGGGACAGATACGCAGTATTTT. Its translation is CASRATGTDTQYF.

A few counts support this clonotype. The V call is TRBV5-1, the J call TRBJ2-1; 9 bases match TRBD2. CDR3 size: 16 residues. Unmatched junction bases numbered 5, after V lost 0 bases and J lost 4 bases. Germline V lookup: CDR1 SGHRS, CDR2 YFSETQ. CDR3 sequence: CASSLGGTSRYNEQFF. The DNA of the CDR3 is TGCGCCAGCAGCTTGGGCGGGACTAGCAGATACAATGAGCAGTTCTTC.

This chain connects TRBV11-2 to TRBJ1-6, with D unresolved. The CDR3 has 15 residues. The V gene's germline CDR1 is SGHAT and CDR2 FQNNGV. V lost 5 bases and J 6 bases, leaving 14 bases between the germline ends. CDR3 sequence: CASSPRPWGNSPLHF. For the CDR3, the DNA is TGTGCCAGCAGCCCTCGACCCTGGGGTAATTCACCCCTCCACTTT.

This clonotype was counted ten times or more. The chain uses TRBV7-2 and TRBJ2-4; maybe TRBD2 (5 bases). CDR1 SGHTA and CDR2 FQGNSA come from the germline V gene. The V gene lost 6 bases and the J gene lost 1 base, with 10 bases spanning the gap. This CDR3 has 14 amino acids. Here the CDR3 reads CASREDMAKNIQYF. In DNA, the CDR3 is TGTGCCAGCAGGGAGGATATGGCCAAAAACATTCAGTACTTC.

The sample holds many counts of this clonotype. The chain has TRBV12-3 or TRBV12-4 and TRBJ1-1; TRBD1 is a possible D gene (6 bases). The length of the CDR3 is 14 residues. The V end was cut by 5 bases, the J end by 1 base, with 11 bases between. CDR3 residues: CASSLTGSNTEAFF. The DNA of the CDR3 is TGTGCCAGCAGTCTAACAGGGTCGAACACTGAAGCTTTCTTT.

This clonotype was counted at least ten times. V gene TRBV7-8 combines with J gene TRBJ2-2; D is ambiguous. The CDR3 consists of 13 residues. V lost 6 bases, J lost 5 bases, and 10 bases lay in between. The germline gives CDR1 SGHVS, CDR2 FQNEAQ. The chain's CDR3 is CASRVPLTGELFF. CDR3 nucleotide sequence: TGTGCCAGCAGGGTTCCCTTAACCGGGGAGCTGTTTTTT.

This clonotype was seen only a few times. V is TRBV10-3 and J is TRBJ2-1; 14 bases match TRBD2. The CDR3 has 17 amino acids. The V gene's germline CDR1 is ENHRY and CDR2 SYGVKD. Trimming cost V 10 bases and J 9 bases; bases outside gene matches: 17. CDR3 in amino acids: CATQEVQGLAGVGEQFF. As DNA, the CDR3 is TGTGCCACCCAGGAGGTACAGGGACTAGCGGGAGTTGGTGAGCAGTTCTTC.

This chain connects TRBV9 to TRBJ2-3, with a tentative D call TRBD1 (6 bases). CDR1 is SGDLS and CDR2 is YYNGEE in the germline V gene. Trimming left V 0 bases short and J 6 bases short, with 17 bases between. This CDR3 region has 16 residues. The CDR3 sequence: CASSVGLGAGEDTQYF. For the CDR3, the DNA is TGTGCCAGCAGCGTAGGGTTGGGGGCCGGGGAGGATACGCAGTATTTT.

This sequence joins TRBV12-3 or TRBV12-4 and TRBJ2-2, with 8 bases matching TRBD1. CDR3 size: 17 residues. The ends lost 6 bases at V and 4 bases at J; junction bases unmatched: 13. CDR3 loop: CASRSLDRGLGTGELFF. The CDR3 region has the DNA TGTGCCAGCAGATCCCTCGACAGGGGCCTGGGCACCGGGGAGCTGTTTTTT.

This clonotype was observed a handful of times. This rearrangement joins TRBV5-6 to TRBJ2-3, with TRBD2 matching 10 bases. The CDR3 covers 16 residues. J gave up 4 bases and V 4 bases, and 9 bases lay outside the gene matches. Germline CDR1 SGHDT, CDR2 YYEEEE. In nucleotides, the CDR3 is TGTGCCAGCAGCCCCGACTTTAGCGGGGGGCCAGATACGCAGTATTTT. As protein: CASSPDFSGGPDTQYF.

This clonotype turned up a few times. V usage is TRBV4-3 and J usage is TRBJ2-3, with a tentative D call TRBD1 (5 bases). From germline, CDR1 is LGHNA and CDR2 YSLEER. Trimming cost V 0 bases and J 2 bases, with 12 bases left between them. The CDR3 length is 16 residues. DNA for the CDR3: TGCGCCAGCAGCCAAGAGACAGACCCGACCACAGATACGCAGTATTTT. It is translated as CASSQETDPTTDTQYF.

This clonotype occurred a few times. The V call is TRBV6-2 or TRBV6-3, the J call TRBJ2-2, with a possible D match to TRBD2 (5 bases). Trimming pared 2 bases from V and 6 bases from J, leaving 7 bases between. The germline CDR1 and CDR2 sequences are MNHEY and SVGEGT. The CDR3 covers 13 residues. DNA for the CDR3: TGTGCCAGCAGTTACAGGAGGTCCGGGGAGCTGTTTTTT. It encodes CASSYRRSGELFF.